Presented here are 9 T cell receptor beta chains from one specimen sequenced in a study of early T cells in non-severe SARS-CoV-2 infection. TCRdb called the 5' RACE reads again in MiXCR, with one record for every CDR3 protein. This sample has 30,000 or so distinct CDR3 sequences; 5.5% to 8% occur once, and the top ten carry 2.5% to 3%. Sequencing was performed on whole blood. The receptor set was obtained from an adult who was a healthcare worker with PCR-confirmed SARS-CoV-2 infection or an uninfected control (not recorded which).

Many counts were recorded for this clonotype. The chain combines TRBV4-2 with TRBJ2-1, with D perhaps matching TRBD1 or TRBD2 (5 bases each). Trimming removed 3 bases from V and 8 bases from J, with 20 bases in between. CDR1 and CDR2 from the germline V gene are LGHNA and YNFKEQ. This CDR3 region has 16 residues. DNA of the CDR3: TGTGCCAGCAGCCACACAGACGGGGCTCTCCGGGATGAGCAGTTCTTC. This sequence encodes CASSHTDGALRDEQFF.

This clonotype was seen many times. The CDR3 reads CASTTTQRSSYNEQFF. As DNA, the CDR3 is TGTGCCAGCACCACCACCCAGCGGAGCTCCTACAATGAGCAGTTCTTC. The chain recombines TRBV21-1 with TRBJ2-1. TRBV21-1 is a known pseudogene. The length of the CDR3 is 16 residues.

This clonotype was recorded at least ten times. This sequence joins TRBV6-2 or TRBV6-3 and TRBJ2-4; no definite D call. V was pared by 2 bases and J by 0 bases, with 11 bases between. The CDR3 loop spans 16 amino acids. From germline, CDR1 is MNHEY and CDR2 SVGEGT. DNA for the CDR3: TGTGCCAGCAGTTACGGGGTCAAGCTAGCCAAAAACATTCAGTACTTC. Its translation: CASSYGVKLAKNIQYF.

This clonotype has ten or more counts. The genes are TRBV7-8 and TRBJ2-7; perhaps TRBD1 as D (6 bases). Looked up from germline, CDR1 is SGHVS and CDR2 is FQNEAQ. With 4 bases removed from V and 7 bases from J, the gap between germline ends came to 17 bases. The CDR3 runs to 14 residues. CDR3 protein: CASSSRRDTGEQYF. The CDR3 DNA reads TGTGCCAGCAGCTCAAGACGGGACACGGGTGAGCAGTACTTC.

This clonotype was observed many times. A junction end diverges from the germline sequence, so it may reflect a read error. The chain is built from TRBV7-6 and TRBJ2-7; 9 positions match TRBD1. The CDR3 has 12 residues. CDR1 is SGHVS and CDR2 is FNYEAQ in the germline V gene. The CDR3 nucleotides are TGTGCCAGCAGCTATGGACAGGGGCCCCCAGACTTC. It translates to CASSYGQGPPDF.

The chain has TRBV7-7 and TRBJ2-2; D call uncertain. Germline CDR1 and CDR2: SSHAT and FNYEAQ (reference sequence). This CDR3 comprises 13 residues. With 5 bases removed from V and 5 bases from J, the gap between germline ends came to 9 bases. CDR3 nucleotides: TGTGCCAGCAGCCCCTGGGGTACCGGGGAGCTGTTTTTT. Protein: CASSPWGTGELFF.

This clonotype was seen repeatedly, ten times or more. The V call is TRBV27, the J call TRBJ1-1, with 8 bases lining up with TRBD1. Germline V gene sequence: CDR1 MNHEY, CDR2 SMNVEV (reference sequence). The CDR3 runs 13 residues. V trimming: 3 bases; J trimming: 6 bases; junction bases outside the gene matches: 3. CDR3 DNA sequence: TGTGCCAGCAGTTTTAACAGGGGGGCTGAAGCTTTCTTT. Amino acid sequence: CASSFNRGAEAFF.

The gene calls are TRBV10-3 and TRBJ2-5; 10 bases line up with TRBD2. This CDR3 is 13 amino acids long. Germline V gives CDR1 ENHRY, CDR2 SYGVKD. V lost 8 bases and J lost 4; bases outside the gene matches: 4. CDR3 residues: CAISSGRGETQYF. In DNA, the CDR3 is TGTGCCATCTCTAGCGGGAGAGGAGAGACCCAGTACTTC.

This clonotype was observed at least ten times. J is TRBJ2-3 and V is TRBV20-1; the D is unclear. V lost 1 base and J lost 6, with 14 bases in between. This CDR3 region has 14 residues. CDR1 and CDR2 from the germline V gene are DFQATT and SNEGSKA (reference sequence). This CDR3 reads CSARVPKGSDTQYF. Here the CDR3 DNA reads TGCAGTGCTAGAGTCCCCAAGGGTTCGGATACGCAGTATTTT.